This TCR beta chain appears in the sequencing data of a study of blood T cell repertoires in COVID-19. In the original processing: Counts of nucleated cells, estimated from reference gene primer amplification, were obtained. Only in-frame clones appear in the TCRdb table, and some are missing; sequencing was by immunoSEQ multiplex PCR. The V and J calls and clone size come from that table; D and trimming were worked out from the DNA. The table includes around 370,000 clones, roughly 90% detected once. CDR1 and CDR2 (germline): MRHNA, SNTAGT. J was trimmed by 4 bases and V by 0 bases; bases with no gene match: 0. The CDR3 totals 15 residues.

The chain carries TRBV6-4 and TRBJ1-2, with 12 positions matching TRBD1. The origin of this receptor is a man between 18 and 29 years old with active or convalescent COVID-19. Sequencing was performed on peripheral blood. CDR3 sequence reads: CASSDSGQGAYGYTF. DNA for the CDR3: TGTGCCAGCAGTGACTCGGGACAGGGGGCCTATGGCTACACCTTC.